The 18 T cell receptor beta chains below were found in one sample sequenced in a study of T cells in localized non-small cell lung cancer. Profiling relied on immunoSEQ multiplex PCR, and the TCRdb table lists in-frame clones only, not all of them. The repertoire holds 4,000 or so clones, with about 28% as singletons. Material: normal lung tissue next to the tumor, obtained before any cancer treatment. These receptors originate from a male donor older than 55 with stage III lung adenocarcinoma.

The J gene is TRBJ2-3, the V gene TRBV11-3; 11 positions match TRBD2. The V and J ends lost 4 bases and 0 bases, in that order; junction bases with no gene match: 6. Germline assignment: CDR1 SGHNT and CDR2 YENEEA. CDR3 length equals 17 residues. CDR3 residues: CASSSNSGRASTDTQYF. As DNA, the CDR3 is TGTGCCAGCAGCTCAAATAGCGGGAGGGCTAGCACAGATACGCAGTATTTT.

The rearrangement joins TRBV30 to TRBJ1-4; the match to TRBD1 covers 10 bases. The CDR3 length is 14 residues. Germline CDR1 and CDR2: GTSNPN and SVGIG (reference sequence). V was pared by 2 bases and J by 8 bases, with 5 bases of the junction left unmatched. CDR3 DNA sequence: TGTGCCTGGAGTCAGGACAGGGGGTTCGAAAAACTGTTTTTT. Translation gives CAWSQDRGFEKLFF.

The chain couples TRBV18 to TRBJ2-5; TRBD1 is a possible D gene (6 bases). The CDR3 loop spans 13 amino acids. Per germline, CDR1 KGHSH and CDR2 LQKENI. V lost 3 bases and J 5 bases, leaving 10 bases between the germline ends. The chain's CDR3 is CASSPGTGETQYF. The CDR3 DNA reads TGTGCCAGCTCACCTGGAACAGGGGAGACCCAGTACTTC.

The chain recombines TRBV30 with TRBJ1-2; D call uncertain. V lost 1 base and J lost 8, with 8 bases in between. The CDR3 is made up of 11 amino acids. Per the germline V gene, CDR1 is GTSNPN and CDR2 is SVGIG (reference sequence). CDR3: CAWSEGGGYTF. The CDR3 bases are TGTGCCTGGAGTGAGGGAGGGGGCTACACCTTC.

The gene calls are TRBV19 and TRBJ2-2; 13 bases agree with TRBD2. J was trimmed by 5 bases and V by 2 bases; bases with no gene match: 11. CDR3 length: 19 amino acids. Germline values: CDR1 LNHDA, CDR2 SQIVND (reference sequence). The CDR3 DNA reads TGTGCCAGTAGTATATTAAGGACTAGCGGGAGTGTTGGGACCGGGGAGCTGTTTTTT. Residues: CASSILRTSGSVGTGELFF.

CDR3 in DNA: TGCAGCGTCCTAGCGGGAGGGCTGGAGACCCAGTACTTC. It encodes CSVLAGGLETQYF. The chain joins TRBV29-1 to TRBJ2-5; TRBD2 matches 12 bases. The CDR3 consists of 13 residues. Trimming took 6 bases from V and 5 from J; bases not matched to a gene: 4. Germline assignment: CDR1 SQVTM and CDR2 ANQGSEA. The full variable domain, completed using reference TRBV29-1 and TRBJ2-5, is SAVISQKPSRDICQRGTSLTIQCQVDSQVTMMFWYRQQPGQSLTLIATANQGSEATYESGFVIDKFPISRPNLTFSTLTVSNMSPEDSSIYLCSVLAGGLETQYFGPGTRLLVL.

This clone was picked up a small number of times. The chain couples TRBV11-3 to TRBJ2-1; 11 bases agree with TRBD2. Germline CDR1 is SGHNT and CDR2 is YENEEA. This CDR3 has 16 amino acids. V trimming: 3 bases; J trimming: 10 bases; junction bases outside the gene matches: 11. As DNA, the CDR3 is TGTGCCAGCAGCTTGCTTTGGGCGCTAGCGGGAGGCGAGCAGTTCTTC. Protein product: CASSLLWALAGGEQFF. The whole variable domain, filled in from reference TRBV11-3 and TRBJ2-1, reads EAGVVQSPRYKIIEKKQPVAFWCNPISGHNTLYWYLQNLGQGPELLIRYENEEAVDDSQLPKDRFSAERLKGVDSTLKIQPAELGDSAVYLCASSLLWALAGGEQFFGPGTRLTVL.

V and J are TRBV5-1 and TRBJ1-4, with 7 bases fitting TRBD1. Trimming at V came to 0 bases and at J to 4 bases, leaving 3 bases not matched to a gene. Germline CDR1 is SGHRS and CDR2 is YFSETQ. The CDR3 covers 15 residues. Here the CDR3 reads CASSLEGGDNEKLFF. DNA of the CDR3: TGCGCCAGCAGCTTGGAAGGGGGCGATAATGAAAAACTGTTTTTT.

This clone has more than one count but fewer than ten. The chain employs TRBV18 and TRBJ1-1; no clear D. The CDR3 is 13 amino acids. The V gene lost 3 bases and the J gene lost 0 bases, with 5 bases spanning the gap. Germline lookup yields CDR1 KGHSH and CDR2 LQKENI. The CDR3 loop reads CASSPSVNTEAFF. The CDR3 DNA is TGTGCCAGCTCACCTTCGGTGAACACTGAAGCTTTCTTT.

The chain recombines TRBV14 with TRBJ2-1; D call uncertain. Looked up from germline, CDR1 is SGHDN and CDR2 is FVKESK. The CDR3 totals 11 residues. Trimming stripped 0 bases from V and 8 bases from J, with 2 bases between. CDR3 DNA sequence: TGTGCCAGCAGCCAAGACTATGAGCAGTTCTTC. It yields the protein CASSQDYEQFF.

The chain couples TRBV11-3 to TRBJ2-6; D gene uncertain. The CDR3 contains 15 residues. The V gene lost 4 bases and the J gene lost 4 bases, with 11 bases spanning the gap. The germline gives CDR1 SGHNT, CDR2 YENEEA. The CDR3 sequence: CASSSEAKGANVLTF. In DNA form, the CDR3 reads TGTGCCAGCAGCTCAGAGGCCAAGGGGGCCAACGTCCTGACTTTC.

This clone was observed a few times. This chain links TRBV6-8 with TRBJ2-5, with TRBD1 matching 7 bases. From germline, CDR1 is MNHGY and CDR2 SAAAGT. The CDR3 has 15 residues. Unmatched junction bases numbered 10, after V lost 4 bases and J lost 5 bases. The chain's CDR3 is CASSSDTTGKETQYF. CDR3 DNA sequence: TGTGCCAGCAGTTCCGACACGACAGGGAAGGAGACCCAGTACTTC.

This clone turned up a few times. The chain uses TRBV11-3 and TRBJ2-1; D is perhaps TRBD1 (6 bases). This CDR3 is built from 15 residues. Trimming shortened V by 5 bases and J by 4 bases, and 15 bases separated the two germline ends. Germline lookup yields CDR1 SGHNT and CDR2 YENEEA. CDR3 amino acids: CASSPGARGYNEQFF. CDR3 bases: TGTGCCAGCAGCCCAGGGGCTAGGGGTTACAATGAGCAGTTCTTC.

This clone is termed medium-sized. CDR3 residues: CASSSNRGGYEQYF. The CDR3 DNA reads as TGTGCCAGCAGCTCGAACAGGGGGGGGTACGAGCAGTACTTC. The chain links TRBV11-3 to TRBJ2-7, with D perhaps matching TRBD1 (8 bases). This CDR3 contains 14 residues. Germline-derived CDR1 and CDR2 are SGHNT and YENEEA. V lost 4 bases to trimming and J lost 4 bases, with 14 bases between them.

The table lists this clone with a few counts. The V and J genes are TRBV19 and TRBJ2-5, with a tentative D call TRBD1 (8 bases). The CDR3 loop spans 13 amino acids. The V end lost 5 bases, the J end lost 5 bases, and 12 bases lay between the germline ends. Germline V gene lookup returns CDR1 LNHDA and CDR2 SQIVND (reference sequence). The CDR3 nucleotides are TGTGCCAGTAGTTACAGGGGGGGCGAGACCCAGTACTTC. It encodes CASSYRGGETQYF.

The chain links TRBV19 to TRBJ2-6; perhaps TRBD1 as D (6 bases). Germline V gene sequence: CDR1 LNHDA, CDR2 SQIVND (reference sequence). The CDR3 is 16 residues long. Trimming cost V 7 bases and J 1 base, with 14 bases left between them. DNA for the CDR3: TGTGCCAGTACCTTGGACAGTATTTCTGGGGCCAACGTCCTGACTTTC. It is translated as CASTLDSISGANVLTF.

This clone was found a few times. The chain couples TRBV18 to TRBJ1-4; the match to TRBD1 covers 10 bases. Germline CDR1 is KGHSH and CDR2 is LQKENI. V lost 4 bases and J lost 7; bases outside the gene matches: 3. This CDR3 spans 14 amino acids. The DNA of the CDR3 is TGTGCCAGCTCACGGGACAGGGGAGGTGAAAAACTGTTTTTT. This translates into CASSRDRGGEKLFF. Filled out from reference TRBV18 and TRBJ1-4, the complete variable domain reads NAGVMQNPRHLVRRRGQEARLRCSPMKGHSHVYWYRQLPEEGLKFMVYLQKENIIDESGMPKERFSAEFPKEGPSILRIQQVVRGDSAAYFCASSRDRGGEKLFFGSGTQLSVL.

The rearrangement uses TRBV5-1 and TRBJ1-3; TRBD1 is a possible D gene (6 bases). The V end lost 3 bases, the J end lost 0 bases, and 10 bases lay between the germline ends. The CDR3 has 15 amino acids. Germline lookup yields CDR1 SGHRS and CDR2 YFSETQ. Here the CDR3 reads CASSSRQASGNTIYF. The CDR3 DNA is TGCGCCAGCAGCTCCAGACAGGCCTCTGGAAACACCATATATTTT.